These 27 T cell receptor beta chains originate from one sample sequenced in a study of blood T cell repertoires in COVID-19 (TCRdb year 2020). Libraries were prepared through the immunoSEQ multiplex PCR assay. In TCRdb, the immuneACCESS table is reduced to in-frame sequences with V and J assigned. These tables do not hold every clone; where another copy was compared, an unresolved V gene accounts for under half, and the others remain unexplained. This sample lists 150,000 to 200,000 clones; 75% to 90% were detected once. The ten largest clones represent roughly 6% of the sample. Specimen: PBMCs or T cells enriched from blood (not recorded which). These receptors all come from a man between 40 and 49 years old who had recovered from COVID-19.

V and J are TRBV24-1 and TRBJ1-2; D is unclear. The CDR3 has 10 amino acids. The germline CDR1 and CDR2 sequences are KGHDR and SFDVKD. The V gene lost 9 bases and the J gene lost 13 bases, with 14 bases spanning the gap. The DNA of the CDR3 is TGTGCCACCGAGCCGTTGGTCCGCACCTTC. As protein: CATEPLVRTF.

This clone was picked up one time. This CDR3 reads CASSPGQGHGYTF. The CDR3 bases are TGTGCCAGCAGTCCTGGACAGGGCCATGGCTACACCTTC. The rearrangement joins TRBV6-5 to TRBJ1-2; 8 nucleotides match TRBD1. Trimming at V came to 5 bases and at J to 6 bases, leaving 5 bases not matched to a gene. CDR1 MNHEY and CDR2 SVGAGI come from the germline V gene. CDR3 size: 13 residues.

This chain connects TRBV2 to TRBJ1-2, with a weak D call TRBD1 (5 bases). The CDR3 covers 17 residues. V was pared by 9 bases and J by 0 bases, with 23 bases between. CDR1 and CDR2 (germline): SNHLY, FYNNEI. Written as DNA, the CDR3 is TGTGCCAGGCTCCCCGAGGAATTGACAGAATCTAACTATGGCTACACCTTC. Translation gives CARLPEELTESNYGYTF. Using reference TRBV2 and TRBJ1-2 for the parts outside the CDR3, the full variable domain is EPEVTQTPSHQVTQMGQEVILRCVPISNHLYFYWYRQILGQKVEFLVSFYNNEISEKSEIFDDQFSVERPDGSNFTLKIRSTKLEDSAMYFCARLPEELTESNYGYTFGSGTRLTVV.

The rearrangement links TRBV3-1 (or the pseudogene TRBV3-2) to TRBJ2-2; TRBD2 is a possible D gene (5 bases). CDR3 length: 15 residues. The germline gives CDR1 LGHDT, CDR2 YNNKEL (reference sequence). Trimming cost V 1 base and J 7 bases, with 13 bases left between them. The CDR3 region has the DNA TGTGCCAGCAGCCAAGTGCTAGCTGTGGGCGGGGAGCTGTTTTTT. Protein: CASSQVLAVGGELFF.

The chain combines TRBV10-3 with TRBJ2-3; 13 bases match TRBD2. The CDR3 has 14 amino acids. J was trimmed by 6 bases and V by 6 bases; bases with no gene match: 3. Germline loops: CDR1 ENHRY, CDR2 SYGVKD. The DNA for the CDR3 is TGTGCCATCAGAACTAGCGGGGGGGCCGATACGCAGTATTTT. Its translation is CAIRTSGGADTQYF.

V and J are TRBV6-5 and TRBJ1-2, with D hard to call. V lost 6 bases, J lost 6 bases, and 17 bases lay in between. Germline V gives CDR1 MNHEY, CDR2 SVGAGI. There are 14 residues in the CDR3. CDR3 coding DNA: TGTGCCAGCAGGGGAGGGTTCTTCGAAAATGGCTACACCTTC. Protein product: CASRGGFFENGYTF.

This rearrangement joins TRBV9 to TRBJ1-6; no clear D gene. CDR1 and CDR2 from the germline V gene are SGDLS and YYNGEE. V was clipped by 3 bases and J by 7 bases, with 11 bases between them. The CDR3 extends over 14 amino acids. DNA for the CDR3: TGTGCCAGCAGCGCTGAGACAAGGAATTCACCCCTCCACTTT. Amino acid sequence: CASSAETRNSPLHF.

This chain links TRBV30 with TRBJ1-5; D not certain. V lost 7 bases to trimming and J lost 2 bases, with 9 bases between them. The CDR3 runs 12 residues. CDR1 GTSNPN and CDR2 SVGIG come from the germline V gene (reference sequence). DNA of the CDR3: TGTGCCTTTGCACTGGGCAATCAGCCCCAGCATTTT. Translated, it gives CAFALGNQPQHF.

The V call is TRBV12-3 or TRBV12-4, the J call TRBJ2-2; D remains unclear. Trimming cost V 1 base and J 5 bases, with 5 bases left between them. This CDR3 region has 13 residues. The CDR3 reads CASSLVLTGELFF. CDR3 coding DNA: TGTGCCAGCAGTTTAGTTTTAACCGGGGAGCTGTTTTTT.

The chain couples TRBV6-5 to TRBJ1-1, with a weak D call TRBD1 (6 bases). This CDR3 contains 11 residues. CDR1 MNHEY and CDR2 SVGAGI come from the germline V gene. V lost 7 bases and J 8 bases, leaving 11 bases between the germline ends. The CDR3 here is CASKGQLEAFF. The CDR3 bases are TGTGCCAGCAAAGGACAGTTAGAAGCTTTCTTT.

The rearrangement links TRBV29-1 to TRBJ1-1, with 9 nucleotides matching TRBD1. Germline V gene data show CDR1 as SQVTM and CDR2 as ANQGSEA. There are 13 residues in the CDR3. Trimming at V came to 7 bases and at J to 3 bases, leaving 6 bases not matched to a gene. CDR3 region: CSARQGGDTEAFF. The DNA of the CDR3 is TGCAGCGCTCGACAGGGGGGGGACACTGAAGCTTTCTTT.

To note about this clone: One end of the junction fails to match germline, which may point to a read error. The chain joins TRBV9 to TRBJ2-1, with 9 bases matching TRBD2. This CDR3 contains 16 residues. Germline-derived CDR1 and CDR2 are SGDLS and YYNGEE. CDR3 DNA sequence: TGTGCCAGCAGCGTAGGCGGGGGGGCCTCCCACAATGAGCAGTTCTTC. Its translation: CASSVGGGASHNEQFF.

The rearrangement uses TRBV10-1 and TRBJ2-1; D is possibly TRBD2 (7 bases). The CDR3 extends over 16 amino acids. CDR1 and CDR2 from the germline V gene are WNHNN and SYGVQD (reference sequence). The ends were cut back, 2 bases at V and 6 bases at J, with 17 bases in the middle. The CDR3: CASSEHRGASGNEQFF. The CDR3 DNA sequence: TGCGCCAGCAGTGAGCACCGGGGGGCGTCTGGCAATGAGCAGTTCTTC.

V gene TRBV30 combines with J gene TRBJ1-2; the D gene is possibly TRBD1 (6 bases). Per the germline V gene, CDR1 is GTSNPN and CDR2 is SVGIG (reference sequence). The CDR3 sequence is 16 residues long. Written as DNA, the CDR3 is TGTGCGGGGCGGGTGAGGGGGATAGGGCTCTATGATGGCTACACCTTC. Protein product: CAGRVRGIGLYDGYTF.

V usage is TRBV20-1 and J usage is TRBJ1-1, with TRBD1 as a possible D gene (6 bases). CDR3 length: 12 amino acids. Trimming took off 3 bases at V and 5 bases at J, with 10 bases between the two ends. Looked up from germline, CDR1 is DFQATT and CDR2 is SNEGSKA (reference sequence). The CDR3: CSASAGTTEAFF. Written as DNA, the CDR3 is TGCAGTGCTAGTGCAGGGACAACTGAAGCTTTCTTT.

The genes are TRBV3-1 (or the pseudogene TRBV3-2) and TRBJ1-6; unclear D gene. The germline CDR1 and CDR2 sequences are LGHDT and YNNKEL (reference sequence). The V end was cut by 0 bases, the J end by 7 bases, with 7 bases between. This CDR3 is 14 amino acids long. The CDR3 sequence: CASSQDIGNSPLHF. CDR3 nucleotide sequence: TGTGCCAGCAGCCAAGATATCGGGAATTCACCCCTCCACTTT.

The CDR3 protein is CASSLDRRENGYTF. For the CDR3, the DNA is TGTGCCAGCAGCTTGGACAGGAGGGAGAATGGCTACACCTTC. The chain is built from TRBV5-5 and TRBJ1-2, with a possible D match to TRBD1 (5 bases). Per the germline V gene, CDR1 is SGHKS and CDR2 is YYEKEE (reference sequence). V was clipped by 0 bases and J by 6 bases, with 12 bases between them. The CDR3 runs to 14 residues.

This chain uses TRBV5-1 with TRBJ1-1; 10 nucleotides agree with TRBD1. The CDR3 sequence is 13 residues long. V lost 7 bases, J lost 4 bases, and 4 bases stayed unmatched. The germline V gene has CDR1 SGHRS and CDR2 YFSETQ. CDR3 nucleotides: TGCGCCAGCGCCTGGACAGGGGGCACTGAAGCTTTCTTT. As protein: CASAWTGGTEAFF.

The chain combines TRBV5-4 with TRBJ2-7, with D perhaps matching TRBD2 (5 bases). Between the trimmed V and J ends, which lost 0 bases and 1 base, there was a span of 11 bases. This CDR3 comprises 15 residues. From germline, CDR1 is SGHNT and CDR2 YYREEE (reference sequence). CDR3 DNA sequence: TGTGCCAGCAGCTTGGCCTTTGGAGGATCCTACGAGCAGTACTTC. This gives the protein CASSLAFGGSYEQYF. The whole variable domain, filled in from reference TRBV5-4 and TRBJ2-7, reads ETGVTQSPTHLIKTRGQQVTLRCSSQSGHNTVSWYQQALGQGPQFIFQYYREEENGRGNFPPRFSGLQFPNYSSELNVNALELDDSALYLCASSLAFGGSYEQYFGPGTRLTVT.

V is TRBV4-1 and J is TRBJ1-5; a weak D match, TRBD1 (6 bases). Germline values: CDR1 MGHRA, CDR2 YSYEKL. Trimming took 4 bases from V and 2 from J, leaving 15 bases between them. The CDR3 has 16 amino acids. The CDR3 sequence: CASSRSTSGGNQPQHF. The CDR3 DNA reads TGCGCCAGCAGCCGATCTACGTCAGGGGGCAATCAGCCCCAGCATTTT.

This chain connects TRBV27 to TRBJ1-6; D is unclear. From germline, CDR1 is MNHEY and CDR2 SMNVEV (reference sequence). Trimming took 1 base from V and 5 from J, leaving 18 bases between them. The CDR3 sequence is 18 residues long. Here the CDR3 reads CASSLYPRGGVDNSPLHF. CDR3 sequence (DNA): TGTGCCAGCAGTTTATACCCGCGCGGAGGTGTTGATAATTCACCCCTCCACTTT.

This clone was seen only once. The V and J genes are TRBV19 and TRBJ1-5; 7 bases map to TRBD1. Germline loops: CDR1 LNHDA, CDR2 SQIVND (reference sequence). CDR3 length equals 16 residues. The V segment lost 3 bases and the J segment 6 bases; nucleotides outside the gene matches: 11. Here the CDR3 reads CASSISSTGRRQPQHF. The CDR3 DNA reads TGTGCCAGTAGTATTTCTTCGACAGGGCGGCGTCAGCCCCAGCATTTT.

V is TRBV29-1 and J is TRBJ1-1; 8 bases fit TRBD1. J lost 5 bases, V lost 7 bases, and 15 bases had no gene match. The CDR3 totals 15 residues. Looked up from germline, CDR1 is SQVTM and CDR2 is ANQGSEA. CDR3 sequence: CSAVRPGGLETEAFF. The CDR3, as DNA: TGCAGCGCCGTGCGGCCAGGGGGCCTTGAGACTGAAGCTTTCTTT.

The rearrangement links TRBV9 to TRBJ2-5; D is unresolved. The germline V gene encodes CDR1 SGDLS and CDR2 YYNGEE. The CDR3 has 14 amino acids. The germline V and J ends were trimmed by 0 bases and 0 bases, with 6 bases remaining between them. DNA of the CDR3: TGTGCCAGCAGCGTAGGCACACACCAAGAGACCCAGTACTTC. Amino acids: CASSVGTHQETQYF.

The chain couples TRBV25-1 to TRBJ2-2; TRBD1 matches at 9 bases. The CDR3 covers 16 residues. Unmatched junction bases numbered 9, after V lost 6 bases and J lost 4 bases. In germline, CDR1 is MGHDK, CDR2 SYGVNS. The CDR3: CASRAHGTGPTGELFF. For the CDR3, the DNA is TGTGCCAGCAGAGCACACGGGACAGGGCCCACCGGGGAGCTGTTTTTT.

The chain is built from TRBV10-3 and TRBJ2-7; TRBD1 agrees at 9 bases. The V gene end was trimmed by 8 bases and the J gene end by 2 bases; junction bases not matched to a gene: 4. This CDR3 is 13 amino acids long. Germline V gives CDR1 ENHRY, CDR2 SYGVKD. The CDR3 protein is CAIGQGMAYEQYF. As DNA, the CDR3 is TGTGCCATCGGACAGGGGATGGCCTACGAGCAGTACTTC.

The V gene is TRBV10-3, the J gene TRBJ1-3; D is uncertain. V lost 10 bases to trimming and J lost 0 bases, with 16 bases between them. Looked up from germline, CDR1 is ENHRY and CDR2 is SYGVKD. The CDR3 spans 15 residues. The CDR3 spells CATRPQDSSGNTIYF. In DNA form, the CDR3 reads TGTGCCACCCGGCCCCAGGACTCCTCTGGAAACACCATATATTTT.